This T cell receptor (beta chain) is from a study of response to subunit inactivated influenza vaccine. The V segment lost 4 bases and the J segment 4 bases; nucleotides outside the gene matches: 9. Germline V gene data show CDR1 as ENHRY and CDR2 as SYGVKD. The CDR3 has 15 amino acids. Notes on the study in general: Few new T cells, the authors suggested, are recruited by each seasonal influenza vaccination.

About this clonotype itself: As yet, its antigen is unknown.

TCRdb recomputed calls from the RT-PCR reads with MiXCR, one row per CDR3 protein. Of about half a million distinct CDR3 sequences detected, approximately 11% appear once; the ten largest clones hold roughly 12%. Sequences were derived from PBMCs from blood, sampled 45 days after vaccination. The TCR sequence derives from a man over 45 who received an inactivated influenza vaccine. This chain links TRBV10-3 with TRBJ1-2; 7 bases line up with TRBD1. CDR3 in DNA: TGTGCCATCAGTGCCAGGACAGGAGATGCCTATGGCTACACCTTC. Translated: CAISARTGDAYGYTF.